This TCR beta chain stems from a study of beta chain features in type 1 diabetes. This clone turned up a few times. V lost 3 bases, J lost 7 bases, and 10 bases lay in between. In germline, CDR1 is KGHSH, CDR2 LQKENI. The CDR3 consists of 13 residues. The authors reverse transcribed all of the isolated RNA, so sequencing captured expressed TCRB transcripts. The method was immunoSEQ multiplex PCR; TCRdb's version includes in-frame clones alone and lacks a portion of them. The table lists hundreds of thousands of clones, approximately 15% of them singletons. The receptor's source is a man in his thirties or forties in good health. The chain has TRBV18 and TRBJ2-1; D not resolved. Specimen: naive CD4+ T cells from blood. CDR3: CASSPRLMNEQFF. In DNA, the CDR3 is TGTGCCAGCTCACCCCGTCTTATGAATGAGCAGTTCTTC.